This T cell receptor (beta chain) appears in the sequencing data of a study of OX40 agonist ivuxolimab in advanced cancers. Overall study: The patients got ivuxolimab, which is an agonistic anti-OX40 (CD134) antibody. Ivuxolimab doses were 0.01, 0.1, 0.3, 1.5, 3 or 10 mg/kg every 2 weeks. Eligibility admitted prior anti-PD-1, anti-PD-L1 or anti-CTLA-4 therapy; about 42% had some. Whole-study results and caveats: At doses 0.1 to 3.0 mg/kg, CD4+ and CD8+ clones expanded.

V was clipped by 5 bases and J by 1 base, with 2 bases between them. The CDR3 has 12 amino acids. Germline CDR1 and CDR2: SEHNR and FQNEAQ (reference sequence). Profiled with immunoSEQ multiplex PCR; TCRdb holds only in-frame clones, not every one. The sample includes 30,000 to 40,000 clones, 89% of them seen just once. As regards this clone: The antigen is unknown.

The sample in question was CD4+ or CD8+ T cells sorted from blood, obtained in a trial of the OX40 agonist ivuxolimab. This chain links TRBV7-9 with TRBJ2-2; D call uncertain. The sequence derives from an adult with an advanced solid tumor such as melanoma, head and neck, liver or kidney cancer. The CDR3 spells CASSRNTGELFF. CDR3 coding DNA: TGTGCCAGCAGCAGGAACACCGGGGAGCTGTTTTTT.